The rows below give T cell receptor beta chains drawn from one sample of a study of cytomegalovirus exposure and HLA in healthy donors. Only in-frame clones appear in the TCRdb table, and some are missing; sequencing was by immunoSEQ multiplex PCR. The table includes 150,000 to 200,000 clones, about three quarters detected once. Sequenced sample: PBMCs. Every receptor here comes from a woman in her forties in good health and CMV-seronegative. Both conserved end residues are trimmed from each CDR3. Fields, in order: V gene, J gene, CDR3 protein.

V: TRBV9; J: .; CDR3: ASSSGLDIDYEQY
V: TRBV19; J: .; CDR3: ASSMDRENSYEQY
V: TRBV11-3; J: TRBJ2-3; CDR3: ASSLWLATDTQY
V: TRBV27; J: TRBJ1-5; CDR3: ASRRRGGRQPQH
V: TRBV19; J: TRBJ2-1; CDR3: ASSVLAGDDNEQF
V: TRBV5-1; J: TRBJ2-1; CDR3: ASSVRGTGPNNEQF
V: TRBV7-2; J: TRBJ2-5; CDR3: ASSLNQKETQY
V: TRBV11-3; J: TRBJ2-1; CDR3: ASSSGQGDYNEQF
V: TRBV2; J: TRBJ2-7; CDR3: ASSAGVGNEQY
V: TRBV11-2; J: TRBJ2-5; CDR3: ASSLGRGAYQETQY
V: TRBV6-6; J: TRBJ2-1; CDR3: ASSYGAISYNEQF
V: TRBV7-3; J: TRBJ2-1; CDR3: ASSLLGTSGSTYNEQF
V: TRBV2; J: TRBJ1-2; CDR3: ASSEANRANYGYT
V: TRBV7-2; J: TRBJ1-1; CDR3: ASSLRDRGPTEAF
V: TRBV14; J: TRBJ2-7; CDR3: ASSPLDRTYEQY
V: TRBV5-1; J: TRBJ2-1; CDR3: ASRLASYNEQF
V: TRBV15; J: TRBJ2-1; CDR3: ATSRDQGRGHFNEQF
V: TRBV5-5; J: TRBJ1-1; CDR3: ASSAIQGVATEAF
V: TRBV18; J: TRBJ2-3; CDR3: ASSPPVVKLHTQY
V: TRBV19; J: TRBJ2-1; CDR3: ASSTAGGPYNEQF
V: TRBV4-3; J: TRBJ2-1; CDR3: ASRSSGRPYNEQF
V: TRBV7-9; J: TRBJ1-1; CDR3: ASSLGQGNTEAF
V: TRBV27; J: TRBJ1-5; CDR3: ASSLRGASNQPQH
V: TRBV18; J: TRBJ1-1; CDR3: ASSPDRMNTEAF
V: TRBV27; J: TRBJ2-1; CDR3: ASSALLAGKGDEQF
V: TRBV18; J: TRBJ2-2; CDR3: ASSSQASVPTGELF
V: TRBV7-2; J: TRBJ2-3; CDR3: ASSFKASGDTQY
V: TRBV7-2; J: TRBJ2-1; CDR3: ASSRRWLAGGNEQF
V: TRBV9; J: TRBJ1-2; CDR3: ASSSPGSGNYGYT
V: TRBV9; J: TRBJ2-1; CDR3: ASSVGSYNEQF
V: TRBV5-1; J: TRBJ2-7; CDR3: ASSLVYSRPYEQY
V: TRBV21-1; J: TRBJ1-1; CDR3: ASSNKWETGMNTEAF
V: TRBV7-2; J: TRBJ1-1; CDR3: ASSLGPLRGLNTEAF
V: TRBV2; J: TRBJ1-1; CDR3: ASSPLADTEAF
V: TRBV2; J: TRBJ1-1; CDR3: ASTASLREAF
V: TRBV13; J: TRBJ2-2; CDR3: ASRRLAGADTGELF
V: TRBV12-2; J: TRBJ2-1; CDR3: ASRLVPDNEQF
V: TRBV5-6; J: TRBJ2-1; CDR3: ASTLGAGDNEQF
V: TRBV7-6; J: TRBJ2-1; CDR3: ASSLASGTPYNEQF
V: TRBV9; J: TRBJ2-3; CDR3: ASSVIAGPGDTQY
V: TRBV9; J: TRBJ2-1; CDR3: ASSPRSSYNEQF
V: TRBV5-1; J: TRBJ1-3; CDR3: ASSLEAPSGNTIY
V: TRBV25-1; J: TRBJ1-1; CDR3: ASSDPTRGNTEAF
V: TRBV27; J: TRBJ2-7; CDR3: ATRDTSVYEQY
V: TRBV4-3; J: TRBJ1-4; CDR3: ASSQGQRNEKLF
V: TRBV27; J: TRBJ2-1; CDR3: ASSFRQGFYNEQF
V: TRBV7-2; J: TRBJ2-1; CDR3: ASSLARGRKNEQF
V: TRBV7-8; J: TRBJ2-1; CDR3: ASNGDRGLVYNEQF
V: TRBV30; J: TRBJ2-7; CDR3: ALEGSGYEQY
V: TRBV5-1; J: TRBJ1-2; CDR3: ASSLGGRSGSYGYT
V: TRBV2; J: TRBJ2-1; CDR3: ASSVGAGGPYNEQF
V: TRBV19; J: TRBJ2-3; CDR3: ASSIRVAGGSTDTQY
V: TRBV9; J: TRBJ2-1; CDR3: ASSVGTSGSYNEQF
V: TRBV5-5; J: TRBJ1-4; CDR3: ASSLAGSVNEKLF
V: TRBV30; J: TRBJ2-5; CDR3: AWSVGAAGEY
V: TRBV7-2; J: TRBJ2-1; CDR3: ASSFNGVLGSSYNEQF
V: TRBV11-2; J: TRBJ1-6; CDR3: ASSSIGGQNSPLH
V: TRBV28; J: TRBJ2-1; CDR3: ASSVSGERYNEQF
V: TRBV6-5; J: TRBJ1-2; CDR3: ASSPGQGRGYT